Below, 27 T cell receptor beta chains from the same sample are listed, as sequenced in a study of blood T cells in healthy people across ages. A second PCR of 7 to 11 cycles used a sample-barcoded 5' primer and a J-beta primer mix. One entry per CDR3 protein, called by TCRdb with MiXCR from the 5' RACE reads. The sample contains over a million distinct CDR3 sequences, less than 45% of which appear only once. The sequenced material came from blood. The receptors derive from a woman between 18 and 29 years old in good health.

This clonotype was seen a handful of times. The J gene is TRBJ2-1, the V gene TRBV20-1; D not certain. Germline values: CDR1 DFQATT, CDR2 SNEGSKA (reference sequence). This CDR3 has 13 amino acids. V was trimmed by 2 bases and J by 6 bases, leaving 11 bases between them. CDR3 nucleotides: TGCAGTGCTAGACCCCTAGGCGGCAATGAGCAGTTCTTC. Residues: CSARPLGGNEQFF.

The genes are TRBV28 and TRBJ2-5; 10 nucleotides align to TRBD2. Losses at the gene ends were 4 bases for V and 11 bases for J; bases not matched to a gene: 7. CDR3 length equals 13 residues. The germline V gene encodes CDR1 MDHEN and CDR2 SYDVKM. CDR3 region: CASSWTSGNEQYF. The DNA for the CDR3 is TGTGCCAGCAGTTGGACTAGCGGCAATGAGCAGTACTTC.

This clonotype appeared many times. This chain uses TRBV7-9 with TRBJ2-3; D is possibly TRBD2 (5 bases). The V end lost 1 base, the J end lost 6 bases, and 8 bases lay between the germline ends. Germline V gene lookup returns CDR1 SEHNR and CDR2 FQNEAQ (reference sequence). The CDR3 contains 13 residues. This chain's CDR3 is CASSLDSGDTQYF. The CDR3 DNA sequence: TGTGCCAGCAGCTTAGATTCGGGGGATACGCAGTATTTT.

CDR3 DNA sequence: TGCAGCGTTGAAAAGTCGACAGGGGCTTTAAGTCATTACAATGAGCAGTACTTC. This codes for CSVEKSTGALSHYNEQYF. This chain connects TRBV29-1 to TRBJ2-5; TRBD1 aligns across 8 bases. The germline V gene has CDR1 SQVTM and CDR2 ANQGSEA. The length of the CDR3 is 18 residues. Trimming cost V 2 bases and J 11 bases; bases outside gene matches: 25. Drawing the rest from reference TRBV29-1 and TRBJ2-5, the complete variable domain is SAVISQKPSRDICQRGTSLTIQCQVDSQVTMMFWYRQQPGQSLTLIATANQGSEATYESGFVIDKFPISRPNLTFSTLTVSNMSPEDSSIYLCSVEKSTGALSHYNEQYFGPGTRLLVL.

This clonotype was observed once. The rearrangement uses TRBV21-1 and TRBJ2-3. TRBV21-1 is marked as a pseudogene. The CDR3 contains 16 residues. The DNA of the CDR3 is TGTGCCAGCAGCAAAGTTTCTGGCACTAGCACAGATACGCAGTATTTT. Translating it yields CASSKVSGTSTDTQYF.

A remark on this clonotype: The conserved final phenylalanine or tryptophan is absent from the CDR3, which likely points to a read error. This chain connects TRBV27 to TRBJ1-2; D is unclear. This CDR3 contains 11 residues. V shed 7 bases and J shed 7 bases, with 10 bases lying between them. The germline V gene has CDR1 MNHEY and CDR2 SMNVEV (reference sequence). The CDR3 DNA follows: TGTGCCAGCAATGGGTTCGGTGGCTACACCGTC. Its translation: CASNGFGGYTV.

The sample holds a few counts of this clonotype. At one end, the junction sequence differs from germline, possibly due to a read error. This chain joins TRBV5-1 and TRBJ2-3; D may be TRBD1 (7 bases). This CDR3 spans 15 amino acids. The germline V gene has CDR1 SGHRS and CDR2 YFSETQ. The CDR3 reads CASSLVQGRTDTQYF. The CDR3 coding sequence is TGTGCCAGCAGCTTAGTACAGGGGAGGACAGATACGCAGTATTTT.

The gene calls are TRBV4-1 and TRBJ2-1; tentative D call: TRBD1 (5 bases). The assigned J gene may be wrong: the sequence end matches TRBJ2-7 better. This CDR3 spans 18 amino acids. CDR1 and CDR2 from the germline V gene are MGHRA and YSYEKL. DNA of the CDR3: TGCGCCAGCAGCCAAGAACCCCCCGGACAACTACTATACAATGAGCAGTACTTC. Translation: CASSQEPPGQLLYNEQYF.

CDR3 sequence reads: CSARDTWTSYSYNEQYF. CDR3 nucleotides: TGCAGTGCTAGAGATACCTGGACTAGCTACTCCTACAATGAGCAGTACTTC. The V call is TRBV20-1, the J call TRBJ2-1; TRBD2 aligns across 8 bases. The J call may be wrong; the DNA end is better matched by TRBJ2-7. The germline CDR1 and CDR2 sequences are DFQATT and SNEGSKA (reference sequence). The CDR3 is 17 amino acids.

As DNA, the CDR3 is TGTGCCAGCAGCCAAGTGTGGACAGAGAACTATGGCTACACCTTC. Amino acid sequence: CASSQVWTENYGYTF. The genes are TRBV3-1 and TRBJ1-2, with D possibly matching TRBD1 (6 bases). V shed 1 base and J shed 2 bases, with 11 bases lying between them. This CDR3 has 15 residues. Germline V gene lookup returns CDR1 LGHDT and CDR2 YNNKEL (reference sequence).

This clonotype was counted once. The chain combines TRBV7-2 with TRBJ2-7; weak D call: TRBD2 (7 bases). Germline V gene data show CDR1 as SGHTA and CDR2 as FQGNSA. Trimming stripped 3 bases from V and 7 bases from J, with 16 bases between. The CDR3 has 14 amino acids. CDR3 DNA sequence: TGTGCCAGCAGCTTTTCGGGGGGCGCACGAGAGCAGTACTTC. This encodes CASSFSGGAREQYF.

The chain is built from TRBV12-3 or TRBV12-4 and TRBJ2-6, with 8 bases that match TRBD1. Trimming took 5 bases from V and 0 from J; bases not matched to a gene: 6. The CDR3 covers 17 residues. As DNA, the CDR3 is TGTGCCAGCAGTCCCGACAGGGGCGGCTCTGGGGCCAACGTCCTGACTTTC. It encodes CASSPDRGGSGANVLTF.

The rearrangement uses TRBV28 and TRBJ2-2; perhaps TRBD2 as D (5 bases). The ends were cut back, 3 bases at V and 0 bases at J, with 17 bases in the middle. Germline V gene lookup returns CDR1 MDHEN and CDR2 SYDVKM. The CDR3 sequence is 18 residues long. CDR3 protein: CASSLFGNLFPNTGELFF. Written as DNA, the CDR3 is TGTGCCAGCAGTTTGTTCGGGAACCTATTTCCGAACACCGGGGAGCTGTTTTTT.

This clonotype has just one count. Germline is not matched at one junction end, which may reflect a read error. V is TRBV25-1 and J is TRBJ2-5; 11 bases match TRBD2. In germline, CDR1 is MGHDK, CDR2 SYGVNS. The CDR3 length is 16 residues. This CDR3 is CASSEVAGGYQGTQYF. For the CDR3, the DNA is TGTGCCAGCAGTGAAGTAGCGGGAGGGTACCAAGGGACCCAGTACTTC.

V gene TRBV15 combines with J gene TRBJ2-3; 11 nucleotides line up with TRBD2. The CDR3 is 16 amino acids. Germline trimming cut 2 bases from V and 2 bases from J; bases unmatched to any gene: 3. Germline V gene lookup returns CDR1 LNHNV and CDR2 YYDKDF (reference sequence). This CDR3 is CATSRLAGGITDTQYF. Here the CDR3 DNA reads TGTGCCACCAGCAGACTAGCGGGGGGTATCACAGATACGCAGTATTTT.

This clonotype was seen a few times. The chain employs TRBV5-4 and TRBJ2-7; D unresolved. The CDR3 has 15 residues. The germline V gene encodes CDR1 SGHNT and CDR2 YYREEE (reference sequence). Trimming took 4 bases from V and 0 from J, leaving 14 bases between them. CDR3 amino acids: CASSHQSAVSYEQYF. The CDR3 bases are TGTGCCAGCAGCCATCAGAGTGCGGTCTCCTACGAGCAGTACTTC.

The gene calls are TRBV6-2 or TRBV6-3 and TRBJ2-1; the match to TRBD1 covers 11 bases. Germline lookup yields CDR1 MNHEY and CDR2 SVGEGT. The CDR3 runs 14 residues. Losses at the gene ends were 7 bases for V and 9 bases for J; bases not matched to a gene: 8. This CDR3 is CASKTDRGQGEQFF. The CDR3 region has the DNA TGTGCCAGCAAAACGGACAGGGGGCAAGGTGAGCAGTTCTTC.

This clonotype was seen a handful of times. V is TRBV9 and J is TRBJ2-1, with 9 positions matching TRBD2. The CDR3 covers 13 residues. Losses at the gene ends were 8 bases for V and 8 bases for J; bases not matched to a gene: 8. Germline loops: CDR1 SGDLS, CDR2 YYNGEE. The CDR3 DNA reads as TGTGCCAGTTGGCGGGAGGGCACTGATGAGCAGTTCTTC. Translated, it gives CASWREGTDEQFF.

The chain has TRBV6-4 and TRBJ2-7; 11 positions agree with TRBD2. This CDR3 contains 15 residues. V lost 6 bases to trimming and J lost 5 bases; unmatched junction nucleotides: 9. Germline loops: CDR1 MRHNA, CDR2 SNTAGT. In DNA form, the CDR3 reads TGTGCCAGCAGCCAGCTAGCGGGAGGTGGCCACGAGCAGTACTTC. It codes for CASSQLAGGGHEQYF.

The chain recombines TRBV27 with TRBJ2-7, with TRBD1 matching over 10 bases. V was pared by 5 bases and J by 0 bases, with 7 bases of the junction left unmatched. The CDR3 covers 16 residues. CDR1 is MNHEY, CDR2 SMNVEV, per germline (reference sequence). CDR3 coding DNA: TGTGCCAGCAGTCTCTCCGGGGACAGGGGCTCCTACGAGCAGTACTTC. It encodes CASSLSGDRGSYEQYF.

This chain uses TRBV25-1 with TRBJ2-5; 8 bases are a match to TRBD2. Germline lookup yields CDR1 MGHDK and CDR2 SYGVNS. The ends lost 3 bases at V and 0 bases at J; junction bases unmatched: 12. The CDR3 runs to 18 residues. The DNA for the CDR3 is TGTGCCAGCAGTGATGGAGTCACAAGCGGGGGTTACCAAGAGACCCAGTACTTC. Translating it yields CASSDGVTSGGYQETQYF.

The chain couples TRBV5-1 to TRBJ2-1; 9 positions agree with TRBD1. The CDR3 runs to 15 residues. The V and J ends lost 4 bases and 4 bases, in that order; junction bases with no gene match: 6. Germline CDR1 and CDR2: SGHRS and YFSETQ. In DNA form, the CDR3 reads TGCGCCAGCAGCACAGGGACAGGGAATTACAATGAGCAGTTCTTC. Amino acid sequence: CASSTGTGNYNEQFF.

DNA for the CDR3: TGTGCCAGCAGTTACTCGAGGGGCGGGAGAATCGGGGAGCAGTTCTTC. This encodes CASSYSRGGRIGEQFF. This chain uses TRBV6-5 with TRBJ2-1, with 7 positions matching TRBD2. Trimming removed 0 bases from V and 10 bases from J; junction bases left unmatched: 12. Germline V gene data show CDR1 as MNHEY and CDR2 as SVGAGI. The CDR3 loop spans 16 amino acids.

The chain combines TRBV5-6 with TRBJ1-1, with D hard to call. This CDR3 region has 14 residues. Germline-derived CDR1 and CDR2 are SGHDT and YYEEEE. Trimming pared 5 bases from V and 1 base from J, leaving 12 bases between. DNA for the CDR3: TGTGCCAGCAGTTGGGCGCCACAGAACACTGAAGCTTTCTTT. It yields the protein CASSWAPQNTEAFF.

This clonotype was observed once. Being one base from a much bigger clone, this may be a read error. The chain has TRBV12-3 or TRBV12-4 and TRBJ2-1; D might be TRBD2 (5 bases). The CDR3 has 17 residues. Trimming took off 2 bases at V and 13 bases at J, with 27 bases between the two ends. CDR3 in DNA: TGTGCCAGCAGTTTATTATATCTGGGAGTTTCCCAAGAGACCCAGTTCTTC. Its protein is CASSLLYLGVSQETQFF.

This clonotype was detected only a few times. This chain joins TRBV28 and TRBJ2-7, with TRBD2 matching over 8 bases. There are 13 residues in the CDR3. Germline loops: CDR1 MDHEN, CDR2 SYDVKM. V gave up 10 bases and J gave up 1 base; unmatched junction bases: 6. Here the CDR3 reads CATAGGGSYEQYF. In nucleotides, the CDR3 is TGTGCCACCGCGGGAGGCGGTTCCTACGAGCAGTACTTC.

The chain carries TRBV7-2 and TRBJ2-1, with unresolved D. CDR3 length equals 14 residues. The germline V gene encodes CDR1 SGHTA and CDR2 FQGNSA. The V end was cut by 1 base, the J end by 13 bases, with 17 bases between. The CDR3 spells CASSLEYSRETQFF. The CDR3 region has the DNA TGTGCCAGCAGCTTAGAGTATAGTCGAGAGACCCAGTTCTTC.